This T cell receptor beta chain appears in the sequencing data of a study of cytomegalovirus exposure and HLA in healthy donors. Study-level points and caveats: A subsequent analysis found that TCR clusters from the first cohort also tended to co-occur in the 120 or so validation repertoires, with about 94% of cluster scores above 0. Reports credit the classifier with highly specific, highly sensitive diagnosis of cytomegalovirus status. Specific recognition of CMV antigens was confirmed in vitro for a few chains (all CMV-associated).

The germline gives CDR1 SQVTM, CDR2 ANQGSEA. This CDR3 has 13 residues. With 8 bases clipped from V and 1 base from J, the junction kept 7 bases outside the gene matches. To note about this clone: The target antigen is unknown.

The donors were part of the validation cohort of 120 subjects. That cohort was separate from the first cohort, which comprised 700 or so subjects. Some clones are missing from TCRdb's copy, which holds only in-frame ones; the method was immunoSEQ multiplex PCR. This sample has 200,000 or so clones; over 65% occur once, and the top ten carry roughly 6.5%. Sequenced sample: PBMCs. The sequence came from a man younger than 30 in good health and CMV-seropositive. This chain connects TRBV29-1 to TRBJ1-1, with TRBD1 matching over 7 bases. The CDR3, as DNA: TGCAGCTCCAAAAGGGGGCGGAACACTGAAGCTTTCTTT. This gives the protein CSSKRGRNTEAFF.